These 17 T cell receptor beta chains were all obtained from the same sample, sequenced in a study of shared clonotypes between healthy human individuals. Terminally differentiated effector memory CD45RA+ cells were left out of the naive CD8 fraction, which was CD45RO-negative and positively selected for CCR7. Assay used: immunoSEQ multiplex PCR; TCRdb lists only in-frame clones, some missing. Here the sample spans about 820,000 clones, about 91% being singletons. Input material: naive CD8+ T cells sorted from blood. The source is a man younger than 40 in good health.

For the CDR3, the DNA is TGTGCCAGCAGTTTACTCGGGACGGGAGAAGAGACCCAGTACTTC. Translated, it gives CASSLLGTGEETQYF. The chain employs TRBV28 and TRBJ2-5; a weak D match, TRBD2 (6 bases). V lost 2 bases, J lost 3 bases, and 13 bases lay in between. This CDR3 contains 15 residues. Germline V gene lookup returns CDR1 MDHEN and CDR2 SYDVKM.

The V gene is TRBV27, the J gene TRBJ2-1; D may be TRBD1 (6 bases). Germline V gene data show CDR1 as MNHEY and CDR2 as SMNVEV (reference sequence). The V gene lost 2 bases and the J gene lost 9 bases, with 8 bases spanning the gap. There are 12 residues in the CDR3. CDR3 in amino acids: CASSLRDTEQFF. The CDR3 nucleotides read TGTGCCAGCAGTTTACGGGACACTGAGCAGTTCTTC.

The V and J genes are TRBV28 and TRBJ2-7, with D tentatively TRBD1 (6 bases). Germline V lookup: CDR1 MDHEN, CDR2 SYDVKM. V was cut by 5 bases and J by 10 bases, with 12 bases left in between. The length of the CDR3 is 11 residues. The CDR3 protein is CASSPKQGQYF. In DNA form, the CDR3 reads TGTGCCAGCAGTCCCAAACAGGGCCAGTACTTC.

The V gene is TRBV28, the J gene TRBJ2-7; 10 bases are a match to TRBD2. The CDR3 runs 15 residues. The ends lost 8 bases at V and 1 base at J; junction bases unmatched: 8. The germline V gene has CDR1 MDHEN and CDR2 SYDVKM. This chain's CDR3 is CASEAGGPGSYEQYF. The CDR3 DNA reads TGTGCCAGCGAAGCGGGAGGGCCGGGTTCCTACGAGCAGTACTTC. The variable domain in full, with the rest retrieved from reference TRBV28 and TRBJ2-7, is DVKVTQSSRYLVKRTGEKVFLECVQDMDHENMFWYRQDPGLGLRLIYFSYDVKMKEKGDIPEGYSVSREKKERFSLILESASTNQTSMYLCASEAGGPGSYEQYFGPGTRLTVT.

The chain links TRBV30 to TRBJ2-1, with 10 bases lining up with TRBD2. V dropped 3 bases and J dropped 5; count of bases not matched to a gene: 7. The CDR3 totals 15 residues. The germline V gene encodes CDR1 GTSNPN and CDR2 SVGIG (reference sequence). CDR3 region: CAWSEAGGPHNEQFF. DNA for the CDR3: TGTGCCTGGAGCGAAGCGGGAGGGCCGCACAATGAGCAGTTCTTC.

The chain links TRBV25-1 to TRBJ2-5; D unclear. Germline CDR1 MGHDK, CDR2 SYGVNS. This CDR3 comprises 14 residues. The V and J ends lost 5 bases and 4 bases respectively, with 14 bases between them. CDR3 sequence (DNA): TGTGCCAGCAGTTTTCAAGACTTGGGAGAGACCCAGTACTTC. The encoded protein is CASSFQDLGETQYF.

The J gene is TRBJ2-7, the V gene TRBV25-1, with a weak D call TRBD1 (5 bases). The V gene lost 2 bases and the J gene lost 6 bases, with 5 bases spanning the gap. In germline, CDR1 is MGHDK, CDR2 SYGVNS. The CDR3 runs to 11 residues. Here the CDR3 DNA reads TGTGCCAGCAGTGAAGGGGCCGAGCAGTACTTC. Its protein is CASSEGAEQYF.

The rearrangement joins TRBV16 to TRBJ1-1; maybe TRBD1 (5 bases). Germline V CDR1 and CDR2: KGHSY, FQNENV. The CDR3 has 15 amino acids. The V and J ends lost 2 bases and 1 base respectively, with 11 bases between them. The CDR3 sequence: CASSQRGLANTEAFF. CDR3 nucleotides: TGTGCCAGCAGCCAAAGGGGACTGGCGAACACTGAAGCTTTCTTT.

The CDR3 region has the DNA TGTGCCAGCAGGCCCCCGGACGGCAATCAGCCCCAGCATTTT. The encoded protein is CASRPPDGNQPQHF. The chain recombines TRBV2 with TRBJ1-5; D is unresolved. Germline CDR1 and CDR2: SNHLY and FYNNEI. This CDR3 region has 14 residues. Trimming pared 6 bases from V and 2 bases from J, leaving 11 bases between.

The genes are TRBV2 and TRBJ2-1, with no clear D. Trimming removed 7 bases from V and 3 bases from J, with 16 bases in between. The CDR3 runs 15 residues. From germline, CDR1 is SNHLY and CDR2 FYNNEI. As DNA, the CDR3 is TGTGCCAGCACTGGTTCCATGGGATTCTACAATGAGCAGTTCTTC. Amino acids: CASTGSMGFYNEQFF.

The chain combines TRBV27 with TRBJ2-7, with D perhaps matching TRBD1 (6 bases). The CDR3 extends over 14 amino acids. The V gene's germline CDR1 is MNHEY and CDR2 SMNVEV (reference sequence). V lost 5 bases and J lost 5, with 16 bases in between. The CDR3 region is CASSPGHLPHEQYF. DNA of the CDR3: TGTGCCAGCAGTCCGGGACACCTACCCCACGAGCAGTACTTC.

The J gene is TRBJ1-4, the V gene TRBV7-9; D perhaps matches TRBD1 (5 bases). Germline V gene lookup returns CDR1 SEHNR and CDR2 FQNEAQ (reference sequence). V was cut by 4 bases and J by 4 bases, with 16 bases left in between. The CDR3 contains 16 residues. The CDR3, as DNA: TGTGCCAGCAGCTCCCCGGGGACGGCTAGTAATGAAAAACTGTTTTTT. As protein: CASSSPGTASNEKLFF.

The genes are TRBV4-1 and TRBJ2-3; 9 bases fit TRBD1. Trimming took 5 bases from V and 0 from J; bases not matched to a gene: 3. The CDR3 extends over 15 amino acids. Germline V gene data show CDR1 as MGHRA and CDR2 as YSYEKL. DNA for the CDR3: TGCGCCAGCAGCGGGACAGGGACAAGCACAGATACGCAGTATTTT. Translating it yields CASSGTGTSTDTQYF.

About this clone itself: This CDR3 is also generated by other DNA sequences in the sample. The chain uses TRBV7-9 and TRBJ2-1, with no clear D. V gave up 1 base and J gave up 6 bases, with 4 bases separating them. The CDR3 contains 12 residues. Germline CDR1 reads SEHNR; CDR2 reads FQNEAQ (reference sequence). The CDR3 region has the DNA TGTGCCAGCAGCTTAGTCGGCAATGAGCAGTTCTTC. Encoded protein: CASSLVGNEQFF.

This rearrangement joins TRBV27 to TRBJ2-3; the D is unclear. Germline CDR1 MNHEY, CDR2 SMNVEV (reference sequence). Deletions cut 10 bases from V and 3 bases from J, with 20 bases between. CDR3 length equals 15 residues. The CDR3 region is CATSEEFSNTDTQYF. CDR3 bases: TGTGCCACCAGCGAGGAGTTCTCAAATACAGATACGCAGTATTTT.

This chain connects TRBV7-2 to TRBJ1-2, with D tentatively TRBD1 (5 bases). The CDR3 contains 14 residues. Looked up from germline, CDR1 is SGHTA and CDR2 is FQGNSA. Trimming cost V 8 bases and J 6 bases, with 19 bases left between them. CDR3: CASGGHAGRDGYTF. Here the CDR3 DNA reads TGTGCCAGCGGCGGTCACGCGGGGCGGGATGGCTACACCTTC. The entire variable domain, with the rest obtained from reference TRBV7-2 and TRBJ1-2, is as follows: GAGVSQSPSNKVTEKGKDVELRCDPISGHTALYWYRQSLGQGLEFLIYFQGNSAPDKSGLPSDRFSAERTGGSVSTLTIQRTQQEDSAVYLCASGGHAGRDGYTFGSGTRLTVV.

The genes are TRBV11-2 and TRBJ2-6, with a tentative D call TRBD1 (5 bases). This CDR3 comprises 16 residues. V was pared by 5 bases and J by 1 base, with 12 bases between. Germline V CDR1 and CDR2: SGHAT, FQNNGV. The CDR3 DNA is TGTGCCAGCAGCCCCGGACGGACATCTGGGGCCAACGTCCTGACTTTC. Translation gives CASSPGRTSGANVLTF. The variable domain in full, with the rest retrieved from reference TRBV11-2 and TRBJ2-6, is EAGVAQSPRYKIIEKRQSVAFWCNPISGHATLYWYQQILGQGPKLLIQFQNNGVVDDSQLPKDRFSAERLKGVDSTLKIQPAKLEDSAVYLCASSPGRTSGANVLTFGAGSRLTVL.